Each of the 8 T cell receptor beta chains below was sequenced from the same sample in a study of cytomegalovirus exposure and HLA in healthy donors. TCRdb keeps only in-frame clones here, not all; method: immunoSEQ multiplex PCR. The top ten hold more than 2% of the sample, which has about 44,000 clones, approximately 94% seen once. Sequenced: PBMCs. These receptors all come from a woman in her late teens or twenties in good health and CMV-seronegative.

The chain recombines TRBV10-3 with TRBJ2-2; D remains ambiguous. In germline, CDR1 is ENHRY, CDR2 SYGVKD. Trimming removed 9 bases from V and 4 bases from J, with 12 bases in between. This CDR3 contains 13 residues. CDR3 residues: CAIGRLITGELFF. The CDR3 DNA follows: TGTGCCATTGGCCGTCTTATCACCGGGGAGCTGTTTTTT.

V usage is TRBV9 and J usage is TRBJ1-5, with 8 bases aligning to TRBD1. Unmatched junction bases numbered 7, after V lost 4 bases and J lost 1 base. Germline V gene sequence: CDR1 SGDLS, CDR2 YYNGEE. CDR3 length: 16 amino acids. CDR3 loop: CASSQGTGGSNQPQHF. The CDR3 DNA follows: TGTGCCAGCAGCCAAGGGACAGGTGGAAGCAATCAGCCCCAGCATTTT. Based on the CDR3 plus reference TRBV9 and TRBJ1-5, the full variable domain is DSGVTQTPKHLITATGQRVTLRCSPRSGDLSVYWYQQSLDQGLQFLIQYYNGEERAKGNILERFSAQQFPDLHSELNLSSLELGDSALYFCASSQGTGGSNQPQHFGDGTRLSIL.

The gene calls are TRBV2 and TRBJ1-5; D not certain. The CDR3 covers 11 residues. With 5 bases removed from V and 11 bases from J, the gap between germline ends came to 10 bases. Germline V gives CDR1 SNHLY, CDR2 FYNNEI. The CDR3 reads CASSLIVSQHF. The DNA of the CDR3 is TGTGCCAGCAGTCTTATCGTATCCCAGCATTTT.

The chain has TRBV27 and TRBJ1-1; D gene uncertain. V lost 2 bases and J 0 bases, leaving 10 bases between the germline ends. The CDR3 is made up of 15 amino acids. Germline V gene lookup returns CDR1 MNHEY and CDR2 SMNVEV (reference sequence). The CDR3 loop reads CASSLQALLNTEAFF. CDR3 in DNA: TGTGCCAGCAGTTTACAGGCCTTATTGAACACTGAAGCTTTCTTT.

The chain employs TRBV28 and TRBJ2-1; a weak D match, TRBD1 (6 bases). CDR3 length: 14 amino acids. Germline V gene data show CDR1 as MDHEN and CDR2 as SYDVKM. Trimming cost V 5 bases and J 4 bases, with 12 bases left between them. The CDR3, as DNA: TGTGCCAGCAGTGGGCAGGGGCGTTACAATGAGCAGTTCTTC. This encodes CASSGQGRYNEQFF.

CDR3 region: CASLTTGQETQYF. CDR3 nucleotide sequence: TGTGCCAGCCTTACGACGGGACAAGAGACCCAGTACTTC. The rearrangement joins TRBV28 to TRBJ2-5; maybe TRBD2 (5 bases). The CDR3 runs 13 residues. Trimming pared 8 bases from V and 2 bases from J, leaving 12 bases between. In germline, CDR1 is MDHEN, CDR2 SYDVKM.

V is TRBV7-9 and J is TRBJ2-5; 7 bases agree with TRBD2. CDR3 size: 12 residues. From germline, CDR1 is SEHNR and CDR2 FQNEAQ (reference sequence). V gave up 5 bases and J gave up 7 bases; unmatched junction bases: 4. The CDR3 reads CASSPRGVTQYF. CDR3 nucleotides: TGTGCCAGCAGCCCACGGGGGGTGACCCAGTACTTC. The entire variable domain, with the rest obtained from reference TRBV7-9 and TRBJ2-5, is as follows: DTGVSQNPRHKITKRGQNVTFRCDPISEHNRLYWYRQTLGQGPEFLTYFQNEAQLEKSRLLSDRFSAERPKGSFSTLEIQRTEQGDSAMYLCASSPRGVTQYFGPGTRLLVL.

The V call is TRBV19, the J call TRBJ1-5; 8 bases line up with TRBD1. Germline lookup yields CDR1 LNHDA and CDR2 SQIVND (reference sequence). After removal of 6 bases from V and 5 bases from J, the junction contained 3 bases not matched to a gene. The CDR3 sequence is 13 residues long. For the CDR3, the DNA is TGTGCCAGTAGCTCAGGGGGCCATCAGCCCCAGCATTTT. Residues: CASSSGGHQPQHF. The full variable domain, rest sourced from reference TRBV19 and TRBJ1-5, is DGGITQSPKYLFRKEGQNVTLSCEQNLNHDAMYWYRQDPGQGLRLIYYSQIVNDFQKGDIAEGYSVSREKKESFPLTVTSAQKNPTAFYLCASSSGGHQPQHFGDGTRLSIL.